One and the same sample provided the 19 T cell receptor beta chains below, sequenced in a study of PD-L1 blockade in urothelial cancer. Produced via immunoSEQ multiplex PCR; TCRdb's table is partial and in-frame only. The repertoire holds 40,000 to 55,000 clones, with more than 75% as singletons. Time point denoted: peripheral blood 6 weeks after treatment start. Specimen: PBMCs, collected around atezolizumab (anti-PD-L1) treatment. Receptors originate from a man aged 55-75 years with urothelial cancer.

The chain carries TRBV5-1 and TRBJ2-3; 9 bases align to TRBD2. CDR1 SGHRS and CDR2 YFSETQ come from the germline V gene. V was pared by 4 bases and J by 4 bases, with 4 bases of the junction left unmatched. The CDR3 covers 14 residues. CDR3 in DNA: TGCGCCAGCAGCCAGACTAGCGGTGCAGATACGCAGTATTTT. Translation gives CASSQTSGADTQYF.

The chain is built from TRBV29-1 and TRBJ2-7; 9 positions match TRBD1. Germline CDR1 is SQVTM and CDR2 is ANQGSEA. The junction had 5 bases not matched to a gene; V was cut back by 4 bases and J by 4 bases. The CDR3 loop spans 13 amino acids. The CDR3 here is CSVAGTGWYEQYF. CDR3 DNA: TGCAGCGTTGCGGGGACAGGGTGGTACGAGCAGTACTTC.

The table lists this clone with a count of one. The chain joins TRBV21-1 to TRBJ2-1; TRBD2, the D gene given by the table, was not confirmed from the DNA. TRBV21-1 is a documented pseudogene. The CDR3 totals 18 residues. The CDR3 protein is CASSKVRGQLSSYNEQFF. The CDR3 DNA reads TGTGCCAGCAGCAAAGTTCGAGGGCAGTTGAGCTCCTACAATGAGCAGTTCTTC.

A few counts support this clone. This chain uses TRBV19 with TRBJ1-6; 10 bases match TRBD1. The CDR3 is 15 residues long. Trimming removed 3 bases from V and 9 bases from J; junction bases left unmatched: 5. Per the germline V gene, CDR1 is LNHDA and CDR2 is SQIVND (reference sequence). CDR3 amino acids: CASSIDRGPGSPLHF. In DNA, the CDR3 is TGTGCCAGTAGTATTGACAGGGGGCCAGGTTCACCCCTCCACTTT.

The chain has TRBV9 and TRBJ2-7; tentative D call: TRBD2 (6 bases). Germline V gene lookup returns CDR1 SGDLS and CDR2 YYNGEE. The CDR3 spans 14 residues. Between the trimmed V and J ends, which lost 0 bases and 5 bases, there was a span of 12 bases. In nucleotides, the CDR3 is TGTGCCAGCAGCGTAGCCGGGGGTATCAACGAGCAGTACTTC. This gives the protein CASSVAGGINEQYF.

The CDR3 DNA is TGTGCCAGCAGTTACAATACGGACAGGTACTCCTACGAGCAGTACTTC. This gives the protein CASSYNTDRYSYEQYF. V gene TRBV7-9 combines with J gene TRBJ2-7, with TRBD1 matching 7 bases. CDR3 length: 16 residues. The ends lost 6 bases at V and 0 bases at J; junction bases unmatched: 11. Germline V gives CDR1 SEHNR, CDR2 FQNEAQ (reference sequence).

The chain employs TRBV19 and TRBJ2-2; 16 positions agree with TRBD2. Trimming cost V 6 bases and J 6 bases; bases outside gene matches: 7. This CDR3 contains 17 residues. Per germline, CDR1 LNHDA and CDR2 SQIVND (reference sequence). The CDR3 bases are TGTGCCAGTAGACCACCGGGACTAGCGGGAGGGTCCGGGGAGCTGTTTTTT. Encoded protein: CASRPPGLAGGSGELFF.

V gene TRBV4-1 combines with J gene TRBJ1-5; a weak D match, TRBD1 (5 bases). Germline V gene lookup returns CDR1 MGHRA and CDR2 YSYEKL. The CDR3 sequence is 16 residues long. Trimming removed 1 base at V and 1 base at J, with 11 bases between. This CDR3 is CASSQGVRESNQPQHF. The CDR3 DNA is TGCGCCAGCAGCCAAGGTGTCAGGGAAAGCAATCAGCCCCAGCATTTT.

The count of this clone is one. The rearrangement joins TRBV18 to TRBJ2-7; 7 positions match TRBD1. The CDR3 has 13 amino acids. V shed 3 bases, J shed 2 bases, and the junction held 1 base outside the gene matches. CDR1 is KGHSH and CDR2 is LQKENI in the germline V gene. The CDR3 region is CASSPDRTYEQYF. The CDR3 DNA sequence: TGTGCCAGCTCACCGGACAGGACCTACGAGCAGTACTTC. Filled out from reference TRBV18 and TRBJ2-7, the complete variable domain reads NAGVMQNPRHLVRRRGQEARLRCSPMKGHSHVYWYRQLPEEGLKFMVYLQKENIIDESGMPKERFSAEFPKEGPSILRIQQVVRGDSAAYFCASSPDRTYEQYFGPGTRLTVT.

The chain links TRBV11-3 to TRBJ2-3; D unclear. The length of the CDR3 is 16 residues. V was pared by 5 bases and J by 0 bases, with 15 bases between. Germline V CDR1 and CDR2: SGHNT, YENEEA. The CDR3 loop reads CASSPDRGFSTDTQYF. In nucleotides, the CDR3 is TGTGCCAGCAGCCCCGACCGAGGCTTTAGCACAGATACGCAGTATTTT.

The chain joins TRBV7-3 to TRBJ2-1, with a tentative D call TRBD1 (5 bases). CDR1 and CDR2 from the germline V gene are SGHTA and FQGTGA. V lost 5 bases and J lost 5, with 10 bases in between. The CDR3 has 13 amino acids. The CDR3 is CASSTDRDNEQFF. CDR3 nucleotides: TGTGCCAGCAGCACCGACAGAGACAATGAGCAGTTCTTC.

The V call is TRBV2, the J call TRBJ2-1; 8 positions match TRBD2. The CDR3 consists of 15 residues. J lost 0 bases, V lost 7 bases, and 5 bases had no gene match. Germline V gene lookup returns CDR1 SNHLY and CDR2 FYNNEI. The CDR3 coding sequence is TGTGCCAGCATGGTGCGGGAGGTCTCCTACAATGAGCAGTTCTTC. Residues: CASMVREVSYNEQFF.

The chain carries TRBV7-2 and TRBJ2-2; D possibly corresponds to TRBD2 (5 bases). Trimming removed 7 bases at V and 3 bases at J, with 12 bases between. Germline CDR1 is SGHTA and CDR2 is FQGNSA. The CDR3 extends over 14 amino acids. CDR3 bases: TGTGCCAGCACCATTATGGACTACACCGGGGAGCTGTTTTTT. This codes for CASTIMDYTGELFF.

The J gene is TRBJ1-1, the V gene TRBV6-5, with 10 bases that match TRBD1. The V gene's germline CDR1 is MNHEY and CDR2 SVGAGI. The CDR3 totals 14 residues. Trimming took 6 bases from V and 11 from J; bases not matched to a gene: 12. CDR3 DNA sequence: TGTGCCAGCAGGCGGGAGCCGGGACAGGGGAGGGCTTTCTTT. It specifies CASRREPGQGRAFF.

The chain uses TRBV20-1 and TRBJ2-3; D gene ambiguous. The CDR3 extends over 10 amino acids. Trimming cost V 4 bases and J 7 bases, with 6 bases left between them. The germline V gene encodes CDR1 DFQATT and CDR2 SNEGSKA (reference sequence). Here the CDR3 reads CSATVNTQYF. The CDR3 nucleotides read TGCAGTGCTACGGTTAATACGCAGTATTTT.

This clone showed up just once. The chain employs TRBV9 and TRBJ2-2; D might be TRBD1 (7 bases). The germline V and J ends were trimmed by 4 bases and 4 bases, with 17 bases remaining between them. CDR1 is SGDLS and CDR2 is YYNGEE in the germline V gene. The CDR3 runs to 16 residues. CDR3 in DNA: TGTGCCAGCAGCCCCCTCGGAGGGGGCTCCACCGGGGAGCTGTTTTTT. It codes for CASSPLGGGSTGELFF.

The gene calls are TRBV11-2 and TRBJ2-5; D possibly corresponds to TRBD1 (6 bases). Trimming shortened V by 5 bases and J by 1 base, and 14 bases separated the two germline ends. Germline CDR1 SGHAT, CDR2 FQNNGV. The CDR3 is made up of 15 amino acids. This CDR3 reads CASSLYVGGQETQYF. The CDR3, as DNA: TGTGCCAGCAGCCTTTACGTAGGGGGCCAAGAGACCCAGTACTTC.

This sequence joins TRBV5-1 and TRBJ2-1, with 7 bases matching TRBD2. This CDR3 has 15 amino acids. The V gene's germline CDR1 is SGHRS and CDR2 YFSETQ. Germline trimming cut 0 bases from V and 5 bases from J; bases unmatched to any gene: 5. In DNA, the CDR3 is TGCGCCAGCAGCTTGGACCCAGGGACTAACAATGAGCAGTTCTTC. Its translation is CASSLDPGTNNEQFF.

The chain recombines TRBV14 with TRBJ2-7; TRBD2 agrees at 8 bases. In germline, CDR1 is SGHDN, CDR2 FVKESK. V lost 2 bases to trimming and J lost 4 bases; unmatched junction nucleotides: 10. The CDR3 is 16 residues long. The CDR3 loop is CASSQPRSGSLYEQYF. The CDR3 DNA is TGTGCCAGCAGCCAACCCCGGAGCGGGAGCCTGTACGAGCAGTACTTC.